The 6 T cell receptor beta chains presented below share a single source sample, sequenced in a study of identical twins. Each CDR3 protein gets one entry after TCRdb re-called the 5' RACE reads with MiXCR. Among 650,000 to 750,000 distinct CDR3 sequences listed, over 20% were seen once. The sample was also reused in another study, on T cells expressing NK-cell markers.

Sequenced: PBMCs. The receptors shown here come from a woman in her late teens or twenties in good health.

The rearrangement joins TRBV7-6 to TRBJ2-5; 10 bases agree with TRBD1. V was clipped by 4 bases and J by 6 bases; unmatched bases: 2. Germline CDR1 is SGHVS and CDR2 is FNYEAQ. The CDR3 totals 13 residues. CDR3 region: CASSSGQGKTQYF. Written as DNA, the CDR3 is TGTGCCAGCAGCTCGGGACAGGGGAAGACCCAGTACTTC.

On this clonotype itself: Sequence at one end of the junction differs from germline and may be a read error. The gene calls are TRBV20-1 and TRBJ2-3, with TRBD2 as a possible D gene (7 bases). The CDR3 runs 14 residues. Germline CDR1 and CDR2: DFQATT and SNEGSKA (reference sequence). The CDR3 protein is CSARAAGATDTQYF. The CDR3 DNA is TGCAGTGCAAGAGCGGCGGGGGCCACAGATACGCAGTATTTT.

This clonotype was recorded a few times. The chain employs TRBV27 and TRBJ2-5; 8 bases line up with TRBD2. Germline CDR1 and CDR2: MNHEY and SMNVEV (reference sequence). The CDR3 contains 18 residues. The V segment lost 6 bases and the J segment 6 bases; nucleotides outside the gene matches: 21. This CDR3 reads CASSPSFIQRERSKTQYF. The CDR3 DNA is TGTGCCAGCAGCCCCTCCTTTATTCAGCGGGAGAGGTCAAAGACCCAGTACTTC.

This clonotype was found a few times. V is TRBV29-1 and J is TRBJ2-5, with a possible D match to TRBD2 (6 bases). CDR3 length: 13 residues. Trimming cost V 8 bases and J 4 bases, with 17 bases left between them. CDR1 is SQVTM and CDR2 is ANQGSEA in the germline V gene. The CDR3 DNA sequence: TGCAGCCTCCTGCGGTTGGGGGGAGAGACCCAGTACTTC. Translation: CSLLRLGGETQYF.

This clonotype was recorded a few times. The chain combines TRBV7-9 with TRBJ2-3; D gene uncertain. V lost 1 base and J lost 2, with 10 bases in between. There are 15 residues in the CDR3. The germline V gene encodes CDR1 SEHNR and CDR2 FQNEAQ (reference sequence). The CDR3 protein is CASSLGLGSTDTQYF. As DNA, the CDR3 is TGTGCCAGCAGCTTAGGGCTGGGATCCACAGATACGCAGTATTTT.

The chain employs TRBV10-3 and TRBJ2-7; D perhaps matches TRBD2 (5 bases). There are 15 residues in the CDR3. The germline gives CDR1 ENHRY, CDR2 SYGVKD. The V end lost 3 bases, the J end lost 0 bases, and 12 bases lay between the germline ends. For the CDR3, the DNA is TGTGCCATCAGTGATCTCGCGGGCAGCTCCTACGAGCAGTACTTC. This gives the protein CAISDLAGSSYEQYF.